This T cell receptor beta chain was documented in a study of CD8+CD57+ T cells in acquired aplastic anemia. As for the study in general: Average DNA yield from sorted CD4+ and CD8+ cells was approximately 3 ug. Healthy CD8+ samples averaged around 10 million reads.

With regard to this clonotype: Its antigen is undetermined.

Germline CDR1 ENHRY, CDR2 SYGVKD. The ends lost 4 bases at V and 1 base at J; junction bases unmatched: 3. The CDR3 is 15 amino acids. Genomic DNA templated the TCR beta VDJ and CDR3 profiling. One entry per CDR3 protein results from TCRdb running MiXCR on the reads. The profile shows about 220,000 distinct CDR3 sequences, about a third of them singletons. Broader study findings: Overlap between patients and controls comprised about 28 CD8+ CDR3 sequences.

This clonotype originated in a human donor in good health, serving as a control. The sequenced sample consisted of sorted CD4+, CD8+, or CD8+CD57+ T cells (not recorded which) from PBMCs. The chain joins TRBV10-3 to TRBJ2-7; 11 positions match TRBD2. The CDR3 DNA follows: TGTGCCATCAGTGGCGGGACTAGCGGTTCCTACGAGCAGTACTTC. Protein product: CAISGGTSGSYEQYF.